The 19 T cell receptor beta chains below all came from one sample that was sequenced in a study of blood T cells in healthy people across ages. Then a second PCR, running about 7 to 11 cycles, was carried out with a sample-barcoded 5' primer and a J-beta primer mix. TCRdb reprocessed the 5' RACE reads via MiXCR and lists one record per CDR3 protein. The sample records about 1,400,000 distinct CDR3 sequences, about 43% being singletons. The specimen sequenced was blood. The receptors here all came from a young woman in good health.

V usage is TRBV5-1 and J usage is TRBJ2-1; weak D call: TRBD2 (5 bases). Gene TRBJ2-7 matches the end of the DNA better, so the J call may be wrong. CDR3 size: 15 residues. CDR1 and CDR2 (germline): SGHRS, YFSETQ. The CDR3 reads CASSLAEPSYNEQYF. CDR3 DNA: TGCGCCAGCAGCTTAGCGGAGCCCTCCTACAATGAGCAGTACTTC.

This clonotype was found a few times. The chain has TRBV5-1 and TRBJ2-3, with D possibly TRBD1 on 6 matching bases. Germline lookup yields CDR1 SGHRS and CDR2 YFSETQ. The CDR3 sequence is 13 residues long. Trimming took 7 bases from V and 1 from J, leaving 10 bases between them. CDR3 in DNA: TGCGCCAGCTTAGGGGGAGGCACAGATACGCAGTATTTT. Amino acids: CASLGGGTDTQYF.

A few counts support this clonotype. The rearrangement joins TRBV3-1 to TRBJ2-1; D assignment may be TRBD1 or TRBD2 (5 bases each). This CDR3 comprises 13 residues. Trimming cost V 4 bases and J 8 bases, with 12 bases left between them. In germline, CDR1 is LGHDT, CDR2 YNNKEL (reference sequence). CDR3 sequence: CASSRGTADEQFF. The CDR3 nucleotides are TGTGCCAGCAGCCGTGGGACCGCGGATGAGCAGTTCTTC.

The rearrangement joins TRBV15 to TRBJ2-5; D tentatively reads TRBD1 or TRBD2 (6 bases each). This CDR3 region has 16 residues. Per the germline V gene, CDR1 is LNHNV and CDR2 is YYDKDF (reference sequence). With 0 bases removed from V and 1 base from J, the gap between germline ends came to 12 bases. CDR3 sequence (DNA): TGTGCCACCAGCAGAGAACTAGGAGGGGGCCAAGAGACCCAGTACTTC. Residues: CATSRELGGGQETQYF.

This chain links TRBV6-2 or TRBV6-3 with TRBJ2-3; D remains unclear. The ends were cut back, 6 bases at V and 0 bases at J, with 16 bases in the middle. The CDR3 has 16 amino acids. Germline CDR1 reads MNHEY; CDR2 reads SVGEGT. The chain's CDR3 is CASSRRALRSTDTQYF. The CDR3 region has the DNA TGTGCCAGCAGCCGAAGGGCCTTGCGTAGCACAGATACGCAGTATTTT.

The genes are TRBV6-6 and TRBJ2-1; D gene ambiguous. Germline V gene lookup returns CDR1 MNHNY and CDR2 SVGAGI (reference sequence). The CDR3 loop spans 16 amino acids. V was pared by 6 bases and J by 2 bases, with 17 bases between. CDR3 in amino acids: CASSPDQDRAYNEQFF. The CDR3 bases are TGTGCCAGCAGCCCGGATCAGGACCGGGCCTACAATGAGCAGTTCTTC.

V usage is TRBV4-2 and J usage is TRBJ2-1; 8 bases line up with TRBD1. After removal of 1 base from V and 6 bases from J, the junction contained 17 bases not matched to a gene. CDR1 is LGHNA and CDR2 is YNFKEQ in the germline V gene. This CDR3 has 19 amino acids. Here the CDR3 reads CASSQAGTGGAWVSNEQFF. The CDR3 DNA reads TGTGCCAGCAGCCAAGCCGGGACAGGCGGGGCGTGGGTTTCCAATGAGCAGTTCTTC.

To note about this clonotype: A much larger clone differs from this one at a single base, so this may be a read error. The chain is built from TRBV10-3 and TRBJ2-3; a possible D gene is TRBD2 (5 bases). This CDR3 contains 14 residues. Trimming took off 2 bases at V and 6 bases at J, with 12 bases between the two ends. Germline V gene lookup returns CDR1 ENHRY and CDR2 SYGVKD. This CDR3 reads CAISEARGSDTQYF. For the CDR3, the DNA is TGTGCCATCAGTGAGGCGAGAGGGTCGGATACGCAGTATTTT.

This clonotype has a handful of counts. The V call is TRBV7-2, the J call TRBJ1-5; possible D gene TRBD1, 5 bases. The CDR3 extends over 15 amino acids. Between the trimmed V and J ends, which lost 1 base and 2 bases, there was a span of 9 bases. The germline gives CDR1 SGHTA, CDR2 FQGNSA. The DNA of the CDR3 is TGTGCCAGCAGCTTAGTTTCGGGGGGCAATCAGCCCCAGCATTTT. As protein: CASSLVSGGNQPQHF.

This clonotype was seen only once. Written as DNA, the CDR3 is TGTGCCAGGGAGGACGGCGACTATGGCTACACCTTC. This encodes CAREDGDYGYTF. The rearrangement joins TRBV6-1 to TRBJ1-2; D gene uncertain. Germline CDR1 is MNHNS and CDR2 is SASEGT. This CDR3 region has 12 residues. V dropped 9 bases and J dropped 3 bases, with 11 bases sitting between them.

CDR3 nucleotides: TGTGCCAGCAGCTATCGGGACACAGATACGCAGTATTTT. As protein: CASSYRDTDTQYF. This chain connects TRBV6-5 to TRBJ2-3; possibly TRBD2 for D (5 bases). The CDR3 consists of 13 residues. The germline gives CDR1 MNHEY, CDR2 SVGAGI. V was trimmed by 6 bases and J by 2 bases, leaving 9 bases between them.

This clonotype occurred many times. This chain joins TRBV12-3 or TRBV12-4 and TRBJ1-2, with 7 positions matching TRBD1. The CDR3 has 14 amino acids. V shed 3 bases and J 1 base; nucleotides not matched to a gene: 2. The CDR3 region has the DNA TGTGCCAGCAGTTTGGGGACAGTTAACTATGGCTACACCTTC. This codes for CASSLGTVNYGYTF.

This clonotype has only a few counts. V is TRBV27 and J is TRBJ2-3; D is possibly TRBD2 (6 bases). This CDR3 region has 14 residues. V was clipped by 7 bases and J by 2 bases, with 13 bases between them. The germline gives CDR1 MNHEY, CDR2 SMNVEV (reference sequence). This CDR3 is CASTLGLPTDTQYF. The DNA for the CDR3 is TGTGCCAGCACCCTGGGACTTCCCACAGATACGCAGTATTTT.

The sample holds a few counts of this clonotype. This sequence joins TRBV11-2 and TRBJ2-5; TRBD2 aligns across 7 bases. The CDR3 runs to 17 residues. Germline V gene lookup returns CDR1 SGHAT and CDR2 FQNNGV. After removal of 0 bases from V and 3 bases from J, the junction contained 10 bases not matched to a gene. The CDR3 nucleotides are TGTGCCAGCAGCTTAGATCATCGGGGGGTCAGCAAAGAGACCCAGTACTTC. It translates to CASSLDHRGVSKETQYF.

This chain links TRBV6-6 with TRBJ1-5; D may be TRBD1 (5 bases). The CDR3 contains 13 residues. The ends were cut back, 6 bases at V and 6 bases at J, with 12 bases in the middle. Germline values: CDR1 MNHNY, CDR2 SVGAGI (reference sequence). CDR3 nucleotide sequence: TGTGCCAGCAGACCAGGGATTGGTCAGCCCCAGCATTTT. Residues: CASRPGIGQPQHF.

This clonotype was seen once. CDR3 amino acids: CASSEGLAGGVDEQYF. In DNA, the CDR3 is TGTGCCAGCAGTGAGGGACTAGCGGGAGGAGTAGATGAGCAGTACTTC. The chain couples TRBV2 to TRBJ2-7; the match to TRBD2 covers 15 bases. V lost 3 bases and J lost 7; bases outside the gene matches: 7. Germline-derived CDR1 and CDR2 are SNHLY and FYNNEI. This CDR3 spans 16 amino acids.

CDR3 nucleotide sequence: TGTGCCAGCACGCTAGACCCAAAGACAGGAGAAGCTTTCTTT. This encodes CASTLDPKTGEAFF. This chain connects TRBV7-2 to TRBJ1-1; possible D gene TRBD1, 6 bases. The CDR3 covers 14 residues. The V gene lost 7 bases and the J gene lost 8 bases, with 20 bases spanning the gap. In germline, CDR1 is SGHTA, CDR2 FQGNSA.

The chain recombines TRBV15 with TRBJ2-5; TRBD1 matches at 9 bases. The DNA end is a closer match to TRBJ2-7, so the J assignment may be wrong. The germline gives CDR1 LNHNV, CDR2 YYDKDF (reference sequence). The CDR3 runs to 14 residues. CDR3 sequence: CATSPGQGPYEQYF. CDR3 DNA: TGTGCCACCAGCCCCGGACAGGGGCCCTACGAGCAGTACTTC.

This clonotype was seen only a few times. V usage is TRBV20-1 and J usage is TRBJ2-4; 9 bases line up with TRBD1. TRBJ2-7 matches the DNA end more closely, so the J call is doubtful. Germline V lookup: CDR1 DFQATT, CDR2 SNEGSKA (reference sequence). This CDR3 spans 13 amino acids. The CDR3 DNA is TGCAGTGCTAGCGGGGACAGGGTGGGCGAGCAGTACTTC. It specifies CSASGDRVGEQYF.